Below, one T cell receptor beta chain is given with its context. This clone was seen a few times. Its recognized antigen is unknown. No much larger clone exists at a distance of one base, and base qualities are not known. Using the immunoSEQ assay, the TCR beta chain CDR3 regions were sequenced from genomic DNA. Primers annealing to V and J segments amplified rearranged VDJ segments. In the authors' own workflow: The ImmunoSeq Analyzer software was used to compute clonality and richness metrics. Differentially abundant clones between regions were identified using Fisher's exact test plus a beta-binomial method for added stringency. The clones in this table, taken by TCRdb from immuneACCESS, are in-frame only. Not every clone is retained; where verified, under half of the shortfall comes from an unresolved V gene, and the cause of the rest is unknown. The D gene and trimming were derived from the DNA, and the V and J assignments and clone size from that table. For this sample the table gives just over 20,000 clones, of which just under 75% were detected only once. The ten largest clonotypes hold about a sixth of the sample.

Every patient had early-stage hepatocellular carcinoma and received no therapy prior to surgical resection. Sampled areas lacked macroscopic evidence of necrosis or hemorrhage. Multiple regions from a couple of patients were subjected to TCR sequencing (ImmunoSeq). Frozen resection tissue samples were collected at a distance of at least 1 cm from each other. Samples labelled N were derived from nontumoral liver tissue adjacent to the tumor. Genomic DNA was extracted from bulk tissue using the DNeasy blood and tissue kit. This sample was included in a study of intratumoral heterogeneity in liver cancer. Study-wide context: Across the full roughly 13-patient cohort, most patients were male and a median age of nearly 65 years was recorded. To examine intratumor heterogeneity, the study integrated RNA-seq, DNA sequencing, TCR-seq and SNP array data obtained from multiple regions of hepatocellular carcinoma specimens. A total of roughly 70 multiregional samples from roughly 14 HCC patients, consisting of fewer than 55 tumoral and 20 adjacent nontumoral regions, were included in the overall cohort. What the study reported, not specific to this receptor: A relatively low patient number and under-sampled tumor-infiltrating lymphocyte representation were acknowledged by the authors as limitations.

The germline V end is reduced by 5 bases and the J end by 2 bases; junction bases left unmatched: 2. Inclusive of the bounding cysteine and phenylalanine, the CDR3 is 15 residues long. Of all the DNA, just the CDR3 is kept, 45 bases in frame from base 1. The germline V gene yields ENHRY for CDR1 and SYGVKD for CDR2. The receptor's source is a woman in her seventies with hepatocellular carcinoma. This material consisted of tumor-adjacent normal tissue, taken before any cancer treatment. The rearrangement combines TRBV10-3 with TRBJ2-5, and TRBD2 matches 13 of the central bases. The DNA sequence is TGTGCCATCAGTTGGACTAGCGGGGGACAAGAGACCCAGTACTTC. Translated, this gives CAISWTSGGQETQYF.